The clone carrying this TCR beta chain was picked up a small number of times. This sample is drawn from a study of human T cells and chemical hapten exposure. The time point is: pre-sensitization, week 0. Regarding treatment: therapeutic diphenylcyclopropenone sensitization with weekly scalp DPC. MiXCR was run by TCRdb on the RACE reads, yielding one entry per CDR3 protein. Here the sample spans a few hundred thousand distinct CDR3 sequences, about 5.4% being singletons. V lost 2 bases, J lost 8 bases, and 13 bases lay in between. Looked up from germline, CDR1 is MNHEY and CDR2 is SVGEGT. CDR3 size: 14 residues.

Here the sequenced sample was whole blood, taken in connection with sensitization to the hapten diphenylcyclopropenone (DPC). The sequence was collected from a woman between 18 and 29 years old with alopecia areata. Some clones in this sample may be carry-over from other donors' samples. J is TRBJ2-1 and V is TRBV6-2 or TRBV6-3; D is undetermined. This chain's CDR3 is CASSYPAGTHEQFF. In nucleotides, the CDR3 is TGTGCCAGCAGTTACCCGGCAGGAACCCATGAGCAGTTCTTC.